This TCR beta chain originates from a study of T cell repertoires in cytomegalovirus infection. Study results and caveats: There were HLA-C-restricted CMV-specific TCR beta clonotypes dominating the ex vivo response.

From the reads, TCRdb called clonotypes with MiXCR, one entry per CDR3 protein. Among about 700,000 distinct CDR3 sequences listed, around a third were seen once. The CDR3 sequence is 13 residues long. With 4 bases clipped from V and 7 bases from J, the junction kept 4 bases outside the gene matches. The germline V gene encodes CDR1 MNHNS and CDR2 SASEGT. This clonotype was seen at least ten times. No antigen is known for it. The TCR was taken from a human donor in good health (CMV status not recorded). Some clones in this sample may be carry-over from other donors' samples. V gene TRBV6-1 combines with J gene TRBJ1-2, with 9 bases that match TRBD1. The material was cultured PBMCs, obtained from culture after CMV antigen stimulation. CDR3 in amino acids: CASSATGGGGYTF. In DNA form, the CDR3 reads TGTGCCAGCAGTGCCACAGGGGGCGGTGGCTACACCTTC.